This T cell receptor beta chain was retrieved from a study of metastatic and nonmetastatic thyroid tumors. Study in general: It was across blood and tumor or nodule tissue from malignant and benign thyroid patients that repertoires were compared. Study-wide findings and caveats: In blood and tumor, TCR beta diversity was reportedly significantly higher in malignant thyroid tumors than in benign nodules.

Under the authors' procedure: CDR3 was compared across clinicopathological groups, and the resulting differences were used to build a distant-metastasis classifier for papillary thyroid cancer. Via MiXCR, TCRdb re-called the PCR reads. In this record, the V and J calls reflect TCRdb's handling and not the investigators' own analysis. In the table there are 53,000 or so clones, roughly 22% of which are singletons. Patients had received no treatment of any kind before thyroid surgery. Germline CDR1 SNHLY, CDR2 FYNNEI. The CDR3 is made up of 16 amino acids. V was clipped by 6 bases and J by 7 bases; unmatched bases: 9. The sample holds many counts of this clone. Its antigen remains unknown.

The sample comprised blood. The genes are TRBV2 and TRBJ2-1, with 13 bases fitting TRBD2. The clonotype was recovered from a female donor with papillary thyroid cancer or a benign thyroid nodule (not recorded which). Some clones in this sample may be carry-over from other donors' samples. CDR3 region: CASRGLAGVRDNEQFF. Written as DNA, the CDR3 is TGTGCCAGCAGAGGACTAGCGGGAGTACGTGATAATGAGCAGTTCTTC.